The 9 T cell receptor beta chains below were found in one sample sequenced in a study of OX40 agonist ivuxolimab in advanced cancers. Assay: immunoSEQ multiplex PCR; the TCRdb copy retains only in-frame clones and omits some. The repertoire holds under 35,000 clones, roughly 87% seen once, with about 20% in the top ten. The sequencing used CD4+ or CD8+ T cells sorted from blood, collected in a trial of the OX40 agonist ivuxolimab. The receptors come from an adult with an advanced solid tumor such as melanoma, head and neck, liver or kidney cancer.

The chain carries TRBV27 and TRBJ1-5; no clear D. Germline V CDR1 and CDR2: MNHEY, SMNVEV (reference sequence). This CDR3 spans 12 amino acids. V lost 2 bases, J lost 4 bases, and 3 bases lay in between. CDR3 nucleotide sequence: TGTGCCAGCAGTTTACCTAATCAGCCCCAGCATTTT. Protein product: CASSLPNQPQHF.

The chain combines TRBV6-5 with TRBJ1-4, with D maybe TRBD1 (5 bases). The CDR3 is 14 amino acids. The germline V gene encodes CDR1 MNHEY and CDR2 SVGAGI. The ends were cut back, 2 bases at V and 8 bases at J, with 12 bases in the middle. The CDR3 region is CASSYGQGGEKLFF. The CDR3 bases are TGTGCCAGCAGTTACGGGCAGGGCGGGGAAAAACTGTTTTTT.

This chain joins TRBV7-9 and TRBJ2-2; 7 bases agree with TRBD2. Germline trimming cut 5 bases from V and 2 bases from J; bases unmatched to any gene: 8. This CDR3 is 16 amino acids long. The germline gives CDR1 SEHNR, CDR2 FQNEAQ (reference sequence). Here the CDR3 reads CASSGGTNLNTGELFF. CDR3 DNA sequence: TGTGCCAGCAGCGGCGGGACTAACCTCAACACCGGGGAGCTGTTTTTT.

The chain uses TRBV4-3 and TRBJ1-2, with a possible D match to TRBD1 (6 bases). With 1 base removed from V and 4 bases from J, the gap between germline ends came to 13 bases. This CDR3 region has 15 residues. Germline V gives CDR1 LGHNA, CDR2 YSLEER. The CDR3 coding sequence is TGCGCCAGCAGCCAAGCTTACAGGGACTCCTATGGCTACACCTTC. Its protein product is CASSQAYRDSYGYTF.

The chain carries TRBV5-6 and TRBJ1-1; D is perhaps TRBD1 (5 bases). This CDR3 is built from 12 residues. CDR1 SGHDT and CDR2 YYEEEE come from the germline V gene. Trimming cost V 5 bases and J 10 bases, with 15 bases left between them. CDR3 sequence: CASSSRGVRAFF. CDR3 bases: TGTGCCAGCAGTAGCCGGGGGGTTAGAGCTTTCTTT.

This clone was counted only a few times. J is TRBJ1-6 and V is TRBV6-1; maybe TRBD1 (6 bases). The CDR3 totals 14 residues. Germline V CDR1 and CDR2: MNHNS, SASEGT. V was trimmed by 4 bases and J by 10 bases, leaving 14 bases between them. CDR3 amino acids: CASSAGGARSPLHF. In nucleotides, the CDR3 is TGTGCCAGCAGTGCGGGGGGCGCACGATCACCCCTCCACTTT.

CDR3 sequence reads: CASSSGQGANYGYTF. DNA of the CDR3: TGTGCCAGCAGCTCCGGACAGGGGGCGAACTATGGCTACACCTTC. V is TRBV7-2 and J is TRBJ1-2, with TRBD1 matching over 11 bases. V shed 4 bases and J 2 bases; nucleotides not matched to a gene: 3. CDR1 is SGHTA and CDR2 is FQGNSA in the germline V gene. There are 15 residues in the CDR3.

The chain has TRBV5-1 and TRBJ1-2; TRBD1 is a possible D gene (6 bases). The CDR3 runs to 14 residues. Trimming removed 7 bases from V and 1 base from J, with 14 bases in between. Germline CDR1 is SGHRS and CDR2 is YFSETQ. The chain's CDR3 is CASSDSLINYGYTF. The CDR3 bases are TGCGCCAGCTCGGACAGCCTGATTAACTATGGCTACACCTTC.

The J gene is TRBJ1-1, the V gene TRBV2, with D perhaps TRBD1 (6 bases). V dropped 5 bases and J dropped 5 bases, with 15 bases sitting between them. Per the germline V gene, CDR1 is SNHLY and CDR2 is FYNNEI. The CDR3 extends over 14 amino acids. CDR3: CASSSGQGRTEAFF. The CDR3 nucleotides read TGTGCCAGCAGTTCCGGTCAGGGGAGAACTGAAGCTTTCTTT.